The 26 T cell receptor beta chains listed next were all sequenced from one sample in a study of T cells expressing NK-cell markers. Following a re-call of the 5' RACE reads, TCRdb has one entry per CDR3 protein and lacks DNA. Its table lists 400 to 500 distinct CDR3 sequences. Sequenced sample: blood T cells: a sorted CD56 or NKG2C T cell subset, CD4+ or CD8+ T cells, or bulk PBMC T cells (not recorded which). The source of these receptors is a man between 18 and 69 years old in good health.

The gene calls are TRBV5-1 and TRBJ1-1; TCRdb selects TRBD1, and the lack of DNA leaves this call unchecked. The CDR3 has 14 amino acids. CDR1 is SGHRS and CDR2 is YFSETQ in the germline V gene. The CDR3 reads CASSWTGGNTEAFF.

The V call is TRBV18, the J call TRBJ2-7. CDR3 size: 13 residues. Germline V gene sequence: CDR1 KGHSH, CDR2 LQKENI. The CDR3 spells CASSPYSSYEQYF.

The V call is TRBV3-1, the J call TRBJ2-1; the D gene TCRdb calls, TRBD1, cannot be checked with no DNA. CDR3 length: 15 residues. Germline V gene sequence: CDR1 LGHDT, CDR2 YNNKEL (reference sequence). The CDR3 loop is CASSQLWGAYNEQFF.

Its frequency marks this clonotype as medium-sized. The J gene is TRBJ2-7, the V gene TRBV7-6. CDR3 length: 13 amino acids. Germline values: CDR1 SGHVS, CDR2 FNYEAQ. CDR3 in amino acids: CASSLRDPYEQYF. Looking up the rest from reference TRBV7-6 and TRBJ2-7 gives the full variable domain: GAGVSQSPRYKVTKRGQDVALRCDPISGHVSLYWYRQALGQGPEFLTYFNYEAQQDKSGLPNDRFSAERPEGSISTLTIQRTEQRDSAMYRCASSLRDPYEQYFGPGTRLTVT.

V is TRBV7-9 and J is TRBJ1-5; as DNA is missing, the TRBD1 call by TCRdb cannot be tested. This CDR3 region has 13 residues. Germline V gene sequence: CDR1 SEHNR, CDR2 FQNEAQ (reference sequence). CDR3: CASSLGGDQPQHF.

The CDR3 loop reads CASSATSGGGLDTQYF. This chain joins TRBV9 and TRBJ2-3; the TCRdb D gene call, TRBD2, has no DNA to confirm it. The CDR3 is 16 amino acids. CDR1 is SGDLS and CDR2 is YYNGEE in the germline V gene.

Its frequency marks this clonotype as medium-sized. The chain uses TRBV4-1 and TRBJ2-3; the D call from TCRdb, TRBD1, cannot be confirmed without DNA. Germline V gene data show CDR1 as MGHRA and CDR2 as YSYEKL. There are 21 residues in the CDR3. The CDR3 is CASSQDSPPTGVVHYTDTQYF.

The chain's CDR3 is CASSAGGASEAFF. This chain uses TRBV25-1 with TRBJ1-1; TCRdb's D call of TRBD1 is untestable without DNA. The germline V gene encodes CDR1 MGHDK and CDR2 SYGVNS. CDR3 length equals 13 residues.

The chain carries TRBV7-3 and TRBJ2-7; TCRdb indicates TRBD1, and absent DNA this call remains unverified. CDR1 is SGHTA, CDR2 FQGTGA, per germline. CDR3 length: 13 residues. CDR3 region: CASSLALGGEQYF.

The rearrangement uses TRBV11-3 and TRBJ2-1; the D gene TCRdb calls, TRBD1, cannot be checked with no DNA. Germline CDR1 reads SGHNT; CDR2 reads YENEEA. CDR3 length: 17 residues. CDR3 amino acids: CASSPRGSGGGRNEQFF.

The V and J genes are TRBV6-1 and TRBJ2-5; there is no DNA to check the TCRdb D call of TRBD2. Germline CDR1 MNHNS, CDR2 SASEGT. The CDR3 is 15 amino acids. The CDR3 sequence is CASSEGRGRRETQYF.

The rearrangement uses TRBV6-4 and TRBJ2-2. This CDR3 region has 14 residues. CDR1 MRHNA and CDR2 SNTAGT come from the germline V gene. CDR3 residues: CASSDSTDTGELFF.

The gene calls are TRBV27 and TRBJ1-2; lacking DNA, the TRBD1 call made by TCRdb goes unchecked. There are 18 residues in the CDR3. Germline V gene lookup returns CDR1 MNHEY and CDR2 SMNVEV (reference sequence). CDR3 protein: CASSLSNRRTGFADGYTF.

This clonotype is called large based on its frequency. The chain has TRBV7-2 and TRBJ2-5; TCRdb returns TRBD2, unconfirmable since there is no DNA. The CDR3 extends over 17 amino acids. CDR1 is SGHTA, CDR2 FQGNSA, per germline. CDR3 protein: CASRAWRSGVYQETQYF. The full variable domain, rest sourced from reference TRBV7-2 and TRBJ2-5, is GAGVSQSPSNKVTEKGKDVELRCDPISGHTALYWYRQSLGQGLEFLIYFQGNSAPDKSGLPSDRFSAERTGGSVSTLTIQRTQQEDSAVYLCASRAWRSGVYQETQYFGPGTRLLVL.

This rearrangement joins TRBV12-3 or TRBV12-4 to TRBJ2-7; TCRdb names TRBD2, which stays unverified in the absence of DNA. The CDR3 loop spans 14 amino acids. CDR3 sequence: CASTSVADSYEQYF.

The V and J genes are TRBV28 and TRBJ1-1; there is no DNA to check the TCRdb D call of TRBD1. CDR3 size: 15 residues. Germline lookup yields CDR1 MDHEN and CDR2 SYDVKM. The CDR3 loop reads CASSLAGAGDTEAFF.

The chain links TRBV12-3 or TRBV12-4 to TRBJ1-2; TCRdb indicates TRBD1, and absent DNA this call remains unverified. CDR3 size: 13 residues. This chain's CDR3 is CASSLRGSYGYTF.

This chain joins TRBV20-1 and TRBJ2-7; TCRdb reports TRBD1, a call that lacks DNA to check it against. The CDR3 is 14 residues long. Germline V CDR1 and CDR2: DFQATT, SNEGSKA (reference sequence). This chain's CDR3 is CSAIQGPLSYEQYF.

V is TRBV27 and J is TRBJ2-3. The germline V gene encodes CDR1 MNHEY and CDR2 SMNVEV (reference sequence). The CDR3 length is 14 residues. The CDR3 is CASSPSTSTDTQYF.

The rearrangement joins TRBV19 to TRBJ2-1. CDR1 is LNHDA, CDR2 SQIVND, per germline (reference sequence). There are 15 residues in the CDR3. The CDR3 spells CASSIGPRSYNEQFF.

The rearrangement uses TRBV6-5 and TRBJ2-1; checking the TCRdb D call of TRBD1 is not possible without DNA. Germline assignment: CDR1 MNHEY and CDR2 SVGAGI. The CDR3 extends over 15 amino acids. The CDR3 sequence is CASSYFEGIYNEQFF.

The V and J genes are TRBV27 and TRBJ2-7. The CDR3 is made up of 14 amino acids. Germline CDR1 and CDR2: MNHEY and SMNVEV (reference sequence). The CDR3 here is CASSLSTYSYEQYF.

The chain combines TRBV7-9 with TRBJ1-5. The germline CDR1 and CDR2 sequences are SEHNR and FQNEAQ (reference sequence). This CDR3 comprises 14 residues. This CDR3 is CASSSTPGNQPQHF.

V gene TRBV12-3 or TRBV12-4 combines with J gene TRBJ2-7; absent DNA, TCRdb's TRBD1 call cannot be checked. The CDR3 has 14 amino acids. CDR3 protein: CASSLVRGYYEQYF.

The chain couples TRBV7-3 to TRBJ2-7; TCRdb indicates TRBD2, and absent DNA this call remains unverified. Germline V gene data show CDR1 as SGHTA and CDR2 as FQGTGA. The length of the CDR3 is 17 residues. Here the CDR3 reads CASSLILGLAGIYEQYF.

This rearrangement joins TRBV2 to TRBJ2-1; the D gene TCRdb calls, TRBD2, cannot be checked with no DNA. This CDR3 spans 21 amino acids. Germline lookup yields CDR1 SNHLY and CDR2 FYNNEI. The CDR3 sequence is CASSEALAALPTSGGRNEQFF.